Detailed here is one TCR beta chain. The target antigen is unknown. The data belong to a study of graft-versus-host responses after intestinal transplantation. Whole-study findings and limits: In recipient marrow, GvH clones were found, and some appeared first in ileum or blood.

Germline CDR1 and CDR2: PRHDT and FYEKMQ (reference sequence). V gave up 5 bases and J gave up 0 bases; unmatched junction bases: 9. The CDR3 is 16 amino acids. Sequenced by immunoSEQ multiplex PCR; TCRdb stores in-frame clones only, minus some. The sample lists about 110,000 clones, around 93% occurring once. The sequences come from unstimulated CD8+ T cells sorted from spleen or lymph node cells, collected before intestinal transplant. The sequence derives from a human donor who received an intestinal transplant. The V call is TRBV13, the J call TRBJ2-7, with 8 positions matching TRBD2. DNA of the CDR3: TGTGCCAGCAGCCCCTCCGGGACTAGGGGCTCCTACGAGCAGTACTTC. It encodes CASSPSGTRGSYEQYF.